A single sample is the source of the 30 T cell receptor beta chains below, sequenced in a study of blood T cell repertoires in COVID-19. TCRdb's table, derived via immunoSEQ multiplex PCR, lists solely in-frame clones and lacks some. Of some 250,000 clones in the sample, over 75% were seen once. What was sequenced was peripheral blood. The source is a man aged 25 to 40 who had recovered from COVID-19.

Only one count was recorded for this clone. The CDR3 region is CASSEPPSGKLFF. The DNA for the CDR3 is TGTGCCAGCAGTGAACCCCCCAGCGGAAAACTGTTTTTT. V usage is TRBV25-1 and J usage is TRBJ1-4; D unclear. V gave up 2 bases and J gave up 10 bases, with 11 bases separating them. The CDR3 has 13 amino acids. CDR1 is MGHDK and CDR2 is SYGVNS in the germline V gene.

This rearrangement joins TRBV18 to TRBJ2-1; possible D gene TRBD2, 5 bases. The CDR3 loop spans 15 amino acids. CDR1 is KGHSH and CDR2 is LQKENI in the germline V gene. Trimming removed 4 bases from V and 0 bases from J, with 10 bases in between. CDR3 residues: CASSLDSSSYNEQFF. DNA of the CDR3: TGTGCCAGCTCACTGGACTCCTCCTCCTACAATGAGCAGTTCTTC.

A remark on this clone: The same CDR3 can be traced to other DNA sequences in this sample. The rearrangement uses TRBV9 and TRBJ2-3; possibly TRBD2 for D (5 bases). The V gene's germline CDR1 is SGDLS and CDR2 YYNGEE. V lost 4 bases and J 0 bases, leaving 9 bases between the germline ends. The CDR3 runs 14 residues. The DNA for the CDR3 is TGTGCCAGCAGCCCGAGGACTAGCACAGATACGCAGTATTTT. Protein: CASSPRTSTDTQYF.

This chain joins TRBV19 and TRBJ2-7; D uncertain. CDR1 is LNHDA, CDR2 SQIVND, per germline (reference sequence). The CDR3 has 14 residues. The V gene lost 4 bases and the J gene lost 6 bases, with 16 bases spanning the gap. Here the CDR3 DNA reads TGTGCCAGTAGTAGTGGGCCTTTATCTGGCGAGCAGTACTTC. It codes for CASSSGPLSGEQYF.

The chain uses TRBV19 and TRBJ1-2; no reliable D call. CDR3 length equals 12 residues. V was trimmed by 0 bases and J by 5 bases, leaving 4 bases between them. CDR1 is LNHDA and CDR2 is SQIVND in the germline V gene (reference sequence). This chain's CDR3 is CASSIERYGYTF. CDR3 in DNA: TGTGCCAGTAGTATAGAACGGTATGGCTACACCTTC.

The genes are TRBV6-6 and TRBJ1-2; no clear D gene. Germline values: CDR1 MNHNY, CDR2 SVGAGI (reference sequence). Trimming shortened V by 4 bases and J by 7 bases, and 4 bases separated the two germline ends. The length of the CDR3 is 10 residues. The CDR3 reads CASSSGGYTF. In DNA form, the CDR3 reads TGTGCCAGCAGTTCGGGTGGCTACACCTTC.

In this sample, this clone turned up once. This sequence joins TRBV5-4 and TRBJ1-1; 7 bases agree with TRBD1. The V and J ends lost 0 bases and 5 bases, in that order; junction bases with no gene match: 4. This CDR3 is 14 amino acids long. The germline gives CDR1 SGHNT, CDR2 YYREEE (reference sequence). CDR3 residues: CASSLEARGTEAFF. CDR3 coding DNA: TGTGCCAGCAGCTTGGAGGCCAGGGGGACTGAAGCTTTCTTT.

V and J are TRBV13 and TRBJ1-1; the D is unclear. Trimming cost V 0 bases and J 11 bases, with 13 bases left between them. This CDR3 comprises 13 residues. Germline V CDR1 and CDR2: PRHDT, FYEKMQ (reference sequence). The CDR3, as DNA: TGTGCCAGCAGCTTAGGTGTGTGGAGTCAGGCTTTCTTT. Translation gives CASSLGVWSQAFF.

The chain carries TRBV7-9 and TRBJ2-1; 9 bases agree with TRBD1. Losses at the gene ends were 5 bases for V and 10 bases for J; bases not matched to a gene: 12. The CDR3 has 15 residues. Germline loops: CDR1 SEHNR, CDR2 FQNEAQ (reference sequence). The CDR3 protein is CASSQGQGFAWEQFF. The CDR3 DNA reads TGTGCCAGCAGCCAGGGACAGGGTTTTGCTTGGGAGCAGTTCTTC.

This chain uses TRBV18 with TRBJ1-2; a weak D match, TRBD1 (6 bases). Germline lookup yields CDR1 KGHSH and CDR2 LQKENI. This CDR3 comprises 15 residues. V lost 6 bases to trimming and J lost 4 bases, with 18 bases between them. This CDR3 reads CASSGGQGPGYGYTF. The CDR3, as DNA: TGTGCCAGCTCGGGTGGCCAGGGGCCAGGCTATGGCTACACCTTC.

The J gene is TRBJ2-1, the V gene TRBV18; perhaps TRBD2 as D (5 bases). The germline V and J ends were trimmed by 6 bases and 2 bases, with 23 bases remaining between them. The CDR3 is 18 amino acids. Germline CDR1 reads KGHSH; CDR2 reads LQKENI. CDR3 residues: CASSLNFGPGEPYNEQFF. CDR3 DNA: TGTGCCAGCTCCCTCAACTTTGGGCCCGGGGAGCCCTACAATGAGCAGTTCTTC.

The genes are TRBV5-5 and TRBJ2-7, with D possibly TRBD1 on 7 matching bases. The CDR3 has 14 amino acids. V lost 4 bases and J 2 bases, leaving 13 bases between the germline ends. Per the germline V gene, CDR1 is SGHKS and CDR2 is YYEKEE (reference sequence). CDR3 protein: CASSPRRGPYEQYF. CDR3 DNA: TGTGCCAGCAGCCCCCGGAGGGGGCCCTACGAGCAGTACTTC.

The rearrangement uses TRBV12-3 or TRBV12-4 and TRBJ2-1; maybe TRBD2 (5 bases). Trimming took off 4 bases at V and 9 bases at J, with 7 bases between the two ends. This CDR3 spans 11 amino acids. CDR3 protein: CASSSSGEQFF. The CDR3 region has the DNA TGTGCCAGCAGTTCAAGCGGTGAGCAGTTCTTC.

The V gene is TRBV7-6, the J gene TRBJ2-3; 7 bases align to TRBD2. The CDR3 runs to 16 residues. The V gene's germline CDR1 is SGHVS and CDR2 FNYEAQ. V lost 5 bases and J lost 0; bases outside the gene matches: 8. The CDR3 DNA reads as TGTGCCAGCAGCACCTGGGATAGCGGGAGCACAGATACGCAGTATTTT. Amino acids: CASSTWDSGSTDTQYF.

V is TRBV3-1 (or the pseudogene TRBV3-2) and J is TRBJ1-5; 11 nucleotides match TRBD1. Trimming removed 2 bases from V and 4 bases from J; junction bases left unmatched: 4. The CDR3 loop spans 16 amino acids. Germline V CDR1 and CDR2: LGHDT, YNNKEL (reference sequence). CDR3 bases: TGTGCCAGCAGCCAAATGGGACAGGGGGGAAATCAGCCCCAGCATTTT. It yields the protein CASSQMGQGGNQPQHF.

The chain carries TRBV7-3 and TRBJ2-1; D is unclear. The CDR3 contains 13 residues. CDR1 SGHTA and CDR2 FQGTGA come from the germline V gene. The germline V and J ends were trimmed by 1 base and 5 bases, with 6 bases remaining between them. The CDR3 region has the DNA TGTGCCAGCAGCTTAAGTCGAGACAATGAGCAGTTCTTC. Translation gives CASSLSRDNEQFF.

CDR3 nucleotide sequence: TGTGCCAGCAGCTTACAGACAGGGCGGGCGGAGACCCAGTACTTC. Protein sequence: CASSLQTGRAETQYF. The rearrangement joins TRBV7-2 to TRBJ2-5; 7 bases are shared with TRBD1. V shed 2 bases, J shed 5 bases, and the junction held 8 bases outside the gene matches. The CDR3 consists of 15 residues. CDR1 and CDR2 (germline): SGHTA, FQGNSA. The whole variable domain, filled in from reference TRBV7-2 and TRBJ2-5, reads GAGVSQSPSNKVTEKGKDVELRCDPISGHTALYWYRQSLGQGLEFLIYFQGNSAPDKSGLPSDRFSAERTGGSVSTLTIQRTQQEDSAVYLCASSLQTGRAETQYFGPGTRLLVL.

The V and J genes are TRBV11-2 and TRBJ1-2; possibly TRBD1 for D (6 bases). Trimming removed 4 bases from V and 8 bases from J, with 11 bases in between. Germline lookup yields CDR1 SGHAT and CDR2 FQNNGV. The CDR3 covers 12 residues. This CDR3 reads CASSSAGAGYTF. The DNA for the CDR3 is TGTGCCAGCAGCTCCGCAGGGGCCGGCTACACCTTC.

The genes are TRBV27 and TRBJ2-7; D might be TRBD1 (6 bases). The V gene lost 0 bases and the J gene lost 5 bases, with 8 bases spanning the gap. This CDR3 has 13 amino acids. From germline, CDR1 is MNHEY and CDR2 SMNVEV (reference sequence). CDR3 protein: CASSLSGADEQYF. The CDR3 DNA sequence: TGTGCCAGCAGTTTATCGGGGGCGGACGAGCAGTACTTC.

The rearrangement joins TRBV19 to TRBJ2-5; 7 nucleotides align to TRBD1. J lost 7 bases, V lost 5 bases, and 10 bases had no gene match. Germline V CDR1 and CDR2: LNHDA, SQIVND (reference sequence). The CDR3 sequence is 14 residues long. CDR3 loop: CASSSPGQMMTQYF. CDR3 nucleotide sequence: TGTGCCAGTAGTTCCCCGGGACAGATGATGACCCAGTACTTC.

The genes are TRBV9 and TRBJ1-2; D gene ambiguous. The V and J ends lost 4 bases and 5 bases respectively, with 21 bases between them. The germline gives CDR1 SGDLS, CDR2 YYNGEE. CDR3 length: 16 amino acids. CDR3 region: CASSLGFRDPAYGYTF. The CDR3 DNA follows: TGTGCCAGCAGCCTAGGGTTCCGGGATCCCGCATATGGCTACACCTTC.

In this sample, this clone turned up once. The rearrangement joins TRBV5-1 to TRBJ2-5; unclear D gene. Trimming removed 4 bases at V and 5 bases at J, with 6 bases between. The CDR3 is 11 residues long. Germline CDR1 reads SGHRS; CDR2 reads YFSETQ. CDR3 amino acids: CASSISETQYF. CDR3 bases: TGCGCCAGCAGCATTTCGGAGACCCAGTACTTC.

The chain employs TRBV5-4 and TRBJ2-2, with D possibly matching TRBD2 (5 bases). The germline CDR1 and CDR2 sequences are SGHNT and YYREEE (reference sequence). The CDR3 contains 17 residues. The V end lost 1 base, the J end lost 0 bases, and 13 bases lay between the germline ends. The CDR3 sequence is CASSLPPRGTNTGELFF. The CDR3 nucleotides read TGTGCCAGCAGCTTGCCCCCCCGAGGGACGAACACCGGGGAGCTGTTTTTT.

This chain connects TRBV18 to TRBJ2-2, with no clear D. The CDR3 has 13 amino acids. The germline V gene has CDR1 KGHSH and CDR2 LQKENI. V lost 3 bases, J lost 1 base, and 3 bases lay in between. This CDR3 reads CASSPRNTGELFF. CDR3 nucleotides: TGTGCCAGCTCACCCAGGAACACCGGGGAGCTGTTTTTT.

The rearrangement uses TRBV5-1 and TRBJ2-5; 7 bases fit TRBD1. V trimming: 5 bases; J trimming: 2 bases; junction bases outside the gene matches: 9. From germline, CDR1 is SGHRS and CDR2 YFSETQ. The CDR3 spans 15 residues. The CDR3 nucleotides read TGCGCCAGCAGTCAAATTCCGGGACAGCAAGAGACCCAGTACTTC. Translating gives CASSQIPGQQETQYF.

This chain uses TRBV10-3 with TRBJ1-5, with 8 bases aligning to TRBD1. V gave up 11 bases and J gave up 2 bases; unmatched junction bases: 11. Germline V lookup: CDR1 ENHRY, CDR2 SYGVKD. This CDR3 comprises 15 residues. CDR3 residues: CAARTGNDGNQPQHF. Written as DNA, the CDR3 is TGTGCCGCCCGGACAGGGAATGATGGCAATCAGCCCCAGCATTTT.

The chain employs TRBV5-4 and TRBJ2-3; D may be TRBD2 (7 bases). V gave up 4 bases and J gave up 2 bases, with 17 bases separating them. This CDR3 comprises 16 residues. Germline CDR1 SGHNT, CDR2 YYREEE (reference sequence). The DNA for the CDR3 is TGTGCCAGCAGCCCCATTCTCGGGGGGCACACAGATACGCAGTATTTT. This codes for CASSPILGGHTDTQYF.

The chain employs TRBV5-5 and TRBJ2-7; no clear D. V dropped 1 base and J dropped 2 bases, with 10 bases sitting between them. CDR1 SGHKS and CDR2 YYEKEE come from the germline V gene (reference sequence). The CDR3 runs to 14 residues. CDR3 nucleotides: TGTGCCAGCAGCTTGCTCCCAAGCACCTACGAGCAGTACGTC. This codes for CASSLLPSTYEQYV.

In DNA form, the CDR3 reads TGTGCCAGCAGCTTTGGGGGGGCTGGCTCCTACGAGCAGTACGTC. Translated, it gives CASSFGGAGSYEQYV. The rearrangement joins TRBV7-9 to TRBJ2-7, with D maybe TRBD2 (7 bases). The V and J ends lost 3 bases and 0 bases respectively, with 12 bases between them. The CDR3 consists of 15 residues. Looked up from germline, CDR1 is SEHNR and CDR2 is FQNEAQ (reference sequence).

The V and J genes are TRBV7-3 and TRBJ2-7; possible D gene TRBD2, 7 bases. V was trimmed by 3 bases and J by 6 bases, leaving 12 bases between them. This CDR3 comprises 13 residues. Germline CDR1 reads SGHTA; CDR2 reads FQGTGA. The CDR3 protein is CASSFGGASEQYF. The CDR3 coding sequence is TGTGCCAGCAGCTTTGGGGGGGCCTCCGAGCAGTACTTC.